This entry lists 10 T cell receptor beta chains sequenced from one sample in a study of CD8 T cells in ankylosing spondylitis. MiXCR, run by TCRdb on the 5' RACE reads, gives a single entry per CDR3 protein. The sample comprises 220,000 or so distinct CDR3 sequences, 10% to 13% of which are singletons, and under 25% rests with the top ten. Sequences were obtained from blood, either unsorted or a sorted T cell fraction (not recorded which). The receptor set was obtained from a male donor with ankylosing spondylitis or in good health (not recorded which).

This clonotype was picked up many times. The chain carries TRBV5-1 and TRBJ2-3; 13 bases agree with TRBD2. The CDR3 consists of 17 residues. V trimming: 7 bases; J trimming: 4 bases; junction bases outside the gene matches: 12. Germline CDR1 SGHRS, CDR2 YFSETQ. The CDR3 region has the DNA TGCGCCAGCCGCAAGGGACTACTAGCGGGGGGGGCAGATACGCAGTATTTT. It encodes CASRKGLLAGGADTQYF.

The sample holds many counts of this clonotype. This chain's CDR3 is CASSPRGGGLNYNEQFF. The CDR3 nucleotides are TGTGCCAGCAGCCCCCGGGGCGGGGGGCTCAACTACAATGAGCAGTTCTTC. The chain recombines TRBV7-2 with TRBJ2-1; 8 positions match TRBD2. Trimming at V came to 5 bases and at J to 3 bases, leaving 12 bases not matched to a gene. The CDR3 is made up of 17 amino acids. Germline-derived CDR1 and CDR2 are SGHTA and FQGNSA. Full variable domain (outside the CDR3, taken from reference TRBV7-2 and TRBJ2-1): GAGVSQSPSNKVTEKGKDVELRCDPISGHTALYWYRQSLGQGLEFLIYFQGNSAPDKSGLPSDRFSAERTGGSVSTLTIQRTQQEDSAVYLCASSPRGGGLNYNEQFFGPGTRLTVL.

The table lists this clonotype with many counts. The chain joins TRBV7-9 to TRBJ2-7, with D unclear. Germline values: CDR1 SEHNR, CDR2 FQNEAQ (reference sequence). This CDR3 spans 11 amino acids. V dropped 5 bases and J dropped 6 bases, with 8 bases sitting between them. In nucleotides, the CDR3 is TGTGCCAGCAGCCCCCTCTCCGAGCAGTACTTC. This encodes CASSPLSEQYF.

This clonotype has only a few counts. The chain is built from TRBV7-9 and TRBJ1-1, with 7 bases aligning to TRBD1. CDR3 length: 14 residues. J lost 6 bases, V lost 5 bases, and 9 bases had no gene match. The V gene's germline CDR1 is SEHNR and CDR2 FQNEAQ (reference sequence). This chain's CDR3 is CASSLRQGRAEAFF. For the CDR3, the DNA is TGTGCCAGCAGCCTCAGACAGGGTAGGGCTGAAGCTTTCTTT.

At least ten counts were recorded for this clonotype. This chain connects TRBV5-5 to TRBJ2-1; TRBD2 is a possible D gene (6 bases). The CDR3 runs 16 residues. Germline assignment: CDR1 SGHKS and CDR2 YYEKEE (reference sequence). V shed 4 bases and J shed 2 bases, with 16 bases lying between them. CDR3 nucleotide sequence: TGTGCCAGCAGCCTGCAACTAGCTATCACCTACAATGAGCAGTTCTTC. Translating it yields CASSLQLAITYNEQFF.

Ten or more counts support this clonotype. The V gene is TRBV11-2, the J gene TRBJ2-7; D ambiguous. The CDR3 extends over 11 amino acids. Germline values: CDR1 SGHAT, CDR2 FQNNGV. V dropped 1 base and J dropped 6 bases, with 4 bases sitting between them. The CDR3 coding sequence is TGTGCCAGCAGCTTAGGACTCGAGCAGTACTTC. Protein: CASSLGLEQYF.

This clonotype was seen only a few times. The V call is TRBV7-9, the J call TRBJ1-6; 8 bases are shared with TRBD1. CDR3 length equals 15 residues. After removal of 5 bases from V and 7 bases from J, the junction contained 7 bases not matched to a gene. Germline V gives CDR1 SEHNR, CDR2 FQNEAQ (reference sequence). The CDR3 DNA reads TGTGCCAGCAGCCGACGGACAGGGCCAAATTCACCCCTCCACTTT. As protein: CASSRRTGPNSPLHF.

This clonotype has ten or more counts. This sequence joins TRBV12-3 or TRBV12-4 and TRBJ1-1; 12 bases map to TRBD1. The CDR3 is made up of 14 amino acids. V was pared by 8 bases and J by 6 bases, with 7 bases of the junction left unmatched. CDR3: CASRNRDRGPEAFF. The CDR3 coding sequence is TGTGCCAGCCGTAACCGGGACAGGGGGCCTGAAGCTTTCTTT.

A few counts support this clonotype. The chain joins TRBV29-1 to TRBJ2-7; 8 nucleotides align to TRBD1. Germline CDR1 reads SQVTM; CDR2 reads ANQGSEA. The CDR3 has 14 residues. V gave up 4 bases and J gave up 7 bases; unmatched junction bases: 12. The CDR3, as DNA: TGCAGCGTTGTCCCCCAGGGGGCTCCTCAAGAGCAGTACTTC. It codes for CSVVPQGAPQEQYF.

Ten or more counts support this clonotype. V usage is TRBV28 and J usage is TRBJ2-1; 9 nucleotides agree with TRBD2. The junction had 5 bases not matched to a gene; V was cut back by 1 base and J by 7 bases. Per the germline V gene, CDR1 is MDHEN and CDR2 is SYDVKM. There are 15 residues in the CDR3. In DNA form, the CDR3 reads TGTGCCAGCAGTTTATCGCGGGGGGGCCGAAATGAGCAGTTCTTC. Translated, it gives CASSLSRGGRNEQFF. Drawing the rest from reference TRBV28 and TRBJ2-1, the complete variable domain is DVKVTQSSRYLVKRTGEKVFLECVQDMDHENMFWYRQDPGLGLRLIYFSYDVKMKEKGDIPEGYSVSREKKERFSLILESASTNQTSMYLCASSLSRGGRNEQFFGPGTRLTVL.